The 17 T cell receptor beta chains reported below all come from one sample, sequenced in a study of blood T cells in healthy people across ages. Alongside a J-beta primer mix, a sample-barcoded 5' primer served in a second PCR lasting about 7 to 12 cycles. TCRdb reprocessed the 5' RACE reads with MiXCR, giving one entry per CDR3 protein. The sample includes 600,000 to 850,000 distinct CDR3 sequences, 43% seen only once; the top ten take 20% to 25%. Specimen: blood. Every receptor here comes from a woman in her sixties or seventies in good health.

In the case of this clonotype: Since a much larger clone is just one base distant, this may be a read error. The CDR3 loop is CASSQSGVVAYNEQFF. The CDR3 nucleotides are TGTGCCAGCAGCCAATCGGGGGTAGTGGCCTACAATGAGCAGTTCTTC. The rearrangement uses TRBV14 and TRBJ2-1; possibly TRBD2 for D (6 bases). V gave up 2 bases and J gave up 2 bases, with 13 bases separating them. This CDR3 is built from 16 residues. The germline V gene encodes CDR1 SGHDN and CDR2 FVKESK.

V usage is TRBV20-1 and J usage is TRBJ2-5; TRBD1 agrees at 8 bases. Per the germline V gene, CDR1 is DFQATT and CDR2 is SNEGSKA (reference sequence). V dropped 2 bases and J dropped 4; count of bases not matched to a gene: 3. This CDR3 has 13 amino acids. In DNA form, the CDR3 reads TGCAGTGCTAGATTCAGGGGGCGAGAGACCCAGTACTTC. Encoded protein: CSARFRGRETQYF.

A few counts support this clonotype. The rearrangement links TRBV6-2 or TRBV6-3 to TRBJ1-2, with D possibly TRBD1 on 6 matching bases. This CDR3 region has 15 residues. Germline V gene data show CDR1 as MNHEY and CDR2 as SVGEGT. The V end was cut by 2 bases, the J end by 4 bases, with 14 bases between. For the CDR3, the DNA is TGTGCCAGCAGTTACCCTACCACAGGGAGCTATGGCTACACCTTC. Its protein product is CASSYPTTGSYGYTF.

This clonotype has ten or more counts. The V gene is TRBV29-1, the J gene TRBJ2-1; 9 positions match TRBD1. The CDR3 extends over 13 amino acids. Looked up from germline, CDR1 is SQVTM and CDR2 is ANQGSEA. V dropped 7 bases and J dropped 1; count of bases not matched to a gene: 2. The CDR3 bases are TGCAGCGCCGGACAGGGGTCCTACAATGAGCAGTTCTTC. Amino acids: CSAGQGSYNEQFF.

The chain has TRBV20-1 and TRBJ2-1, with TRBD2 as a possible D gene (7 bases). Between the trimmed V and J ends, which lost 2 bases and 7 bases, there was a span of 15 bases. The CDR3 loop spans 14 amino acids. Looked up from germline, CDR1 is DFQATT and CDR2 is SNEGSKA (reference sequence). CDR3: CSARRGGGTNEQFF. The CDR3 bases are TGCAGTGCTAGAAGGGGAGGGGGAACGAATGAGCAGTTCTTC.

As concerns this clonotype: This may come from a read error, since a much larger clone is one base off. The chain joins TRBV7-9 to TRBJ2-5; D gene uncertain. The J call could be wrong; TRBJ2-7 is a better fit for the DNA end. Per the germline V gene, CDR1 is SEHNR and CDR2 is FQNEAQ (reference sequence). The CDR3 is made up of 11 amino acids. CDR3 coding DNA: TGTGCCAGCAGCTTAGCCTTCGAGCAGTACTTC. This codes for CASSLAFEQYF.

This chain joins TRBV30 and TRBJ1-6; D uncertain. This CDR3 is 13 amino acids long. Germline V lookup: CDR1 GTSNPN, CDR2 SVGIG (reference sequence). Trimming pared 3 bases from V and 6 bases from J, leaving 9 bases between. CDR3 sequence reads: CAWSAGLNSPLHF. DNA of the CDR3: TGTGCCTGGAGCGCCGGGCTTAATTCACCCCTCCACTTT. Variable domain in full (rest from reference TRBV30 and TRBJ1-6): SQTIHQWPATLVQPVGSPLSLECTVEGTSNPNLYWYRQAAGRGLQLLFYSVGIGQISSEVPQNLSASRPQDRQFILSSKKLLLSDSGFYLCAWSAGLNSPLHFGNGTRLTVT.

The chain couples TRBV12-3 or TRBV12-4 to TRBJ1-1; D may be TRBD1 (6 bases). Between the trimmed V and J ends, which lost 3 bases and 1 base, there was a span of 9 bases. CDR3 length equals 14 residues. The CDR3 region has the DNA TGTGCCAGCAGTTTTGGACAGAGGAACACTGAAGCTTTCTTT. Amino acid sequence: CASSFGQRNTEAFF.

V usage is TRBV7-9 and J usage is TRBJ2-1; a weak D match, TRBD2 (5 bases). The DNA end is more similar to TRBJ2-7, so the J call may be wrong. Germline loops: CDR1 SEHNR, CDR2 FQNEAQ (reference sequence). The CDR3 has 15 residues. CDR3 nucleotides: TGTGCCAGCAGCTTAGATGGCGGGCTGCACAATGAGCAGTACTTC. Translating gives CASSLDGGLHNEQYF.

The genes are TRBV6-4 and TRBJ2-1; the D gene is possibly TRBD1 (8 bases). CDR3 length: 15 amino acids. Germline lookup yields CDR1 MRHNA and CDR2 SNTAGT. Trimming stripped 6 bases from V and 7 bases from J, with 19 bases between. CDR3 protein: CASSATGEGGNEQFF. The CDR3 DNA sequence: TGTGCCAGCAGCGCGACAGGGGAGGGTGGGAATGAGCAGTTCTTC.

The chain carries TRBV4-2 and TRBJ2-2; TRBD2 matches 8 bases. Germline values: CDR1 LGHNA, CDR2 YNFKEQ. The CDR3 runs to 15 residues. V shed 0 bases, J shed 7 bases, and the junction held 4 bases outside the gene matches. The CDR3 reads CASSQEGGTSGELFF. The CDR3 DNA reads TGTGCCAGCAGCCAAGAGGGTGGGACTAGCGGGGAGCTGTTTTTT.

Ten or more counts support this clonotype. CDR3 sequence (DNA): TGTGCCAGCAGCCCAGAAACCCTCCTTGTGAATGAGCAGTACTTC. Its translation: CASSPETLLVNEQYF. This chain uses TRBV6-6 with TRBJ2-7; D ambiguous. Germline lookup yields CDR1 MNHNY and CDR2 SVGAGI (reference sequence). This CDR3 has 15 residues. The V gene lost 6 bases and the J gene lost 7 bases, with 22 bases spanning the gap.

About this clonotype: A much larger clone differs from this one at a single base, so this may be a read error. The rearrangement links TRBV11-2 to TRBJ2-5; D might be TRBD1 (6 bases). Germline V gene data show CDR1 as SGHAT and CDR2 as FQNNGV. This CDR3 has 13 residues. Trimming shortened V by 3 bases and J by 3 bases, and 8 bases separated the two germline ends. The CDR3 DNA follows: TGTGCCAGCAGCTTTAACAGGGAAGAGACCCAGTACTTC. Translated, it gives CASSFNREETQYF.

This rearrangement joins TRBV20-1 to TRBJ1-6, with D maybe TRBD1 (6 bases). CDR3 length: 14 residues. Deletions cut 4 bases from V and 5 bases from J, with 12 bases between. CDR1 is DFQATT, CDR2 SNEGSKA, per germline (reference sequence). DNA for the CDR3: TGCAGTGCTATACAGGGAACCGATAATTCACCCCTCCACTTT. It encodes CSAIQGTDNSPLHF.

This clonotype came up many times. The J gene is TRBJ2-3, the V gene TRBV7-9; 7 bases are shared with TRBD2. The CDR3 contains 14 residues. V shed 1 base, J shed 6 bases, and the junction held 4 bases outside the gene matches. Germline assignment: CDR1 SEHNR and CDR2 FQNEAQ (reference sequence). The CDR3 spells CASSLVTSEDTQYF. Here the CDR3 DNA reads TGTGCCAGCAGCTTAGTAACTAGCGAGGATACGCAGTATTTT.

The V call is TRBV27, the J call TRBJ1-2; 7 nucleotides match TRBD1. Per germline, CDR1 MNHEY and CDR2 SMNVEV (reference sequence). The CDR3 totals 16 residues. Trimming removed 2 bases from V and 0 bases from J; junction bases left unmatched: 6. The CDR3 here is CASSLTPGQSNYGYTF. The CDR3 DNA sequence: TGTGCCAGCAGTTTAACGCCGGGACAGTCTAACTATGGCTACACCTTC.

This rearrangement joins TRBV2 to TRBJ2-5; either TRBD1 or TRBD2 may fit D (5 bases each). Germline assignment: CDR1 SNHLY and CDR2 FYNNEI. The V end lost 11 bases, the J end lost 11 bases, and 24 bases lay between the germline ends. This CDR3 is 13 amino acids long. CDR3 bases: TGTGCCTCCCAGTCCGGGGTCCGGGGCGAACAGTACTTC. It codes for CASQSGVRGEQYF.